The sample holds a few counts of the clone carrying this TCR beta chain. Its antigen is undetermined. TCRdb keeps only in-frame clones here, not all; method: immunoSEQ multiplex PCR. The table includes approximately 15,000 clones, 85% to 90% detected once. The sample comes from a study of T cells in localized non-small cell lung cancer. Germline CDR1 is SGHTA and CDR2 is FQGNSA. Deletions cut 3 bases from V and 6 bases from J, with 5 bases between. This CDR3 region has 12 residues. Study-wide findings and caveats: Median around 56 top-100 tumor clones were shared with paired adjacent lung.

The sequenced sample was peripheral blood mononuclear cells, obtained before any cancer treatment. This sequence was found in a woman aged 40-69 years with stage III lung adenocarcinoma. The rearrangement uses TRBV7-2 and TRBJ2-2, with a tentative D call TRBD2 (5 bases). The CDR3 loop is CASSLRAGELFF. CDR3 in DNA: TGTGCCAGCAGCTTGAGGGCCGGGGAGCTGTTTTTT.